This T cell receptor (beta chain) originates from a study of regulatory T cells in long-lasting Graves disease. As to time point: persistent/refractory GD, antithyroid drugs over 5 years with positive TRAb. TCR sequences were obtained from RNA taken from PBMCs. To make TCR beta libraries, researchers used iRepertoire HTBI primers and Arm-PCR of CDR3 regions. TCRdb re-called the multiplex PCR reads through MiXCR, storing one row per CDR3 protein. Found here are nearly 350,000 distinct CDR3 sequences, about 20% of them singletons; the top ten hold just under 30%. The CDR3 totals 15 residues. Germline V gives CDR1 KGHSH, CDR2 LQKENI. The germline V and J ends were trimmed by 3 bases and 0 bases, with 12 bases remaining between them.

V usage is TRBV18 and J usage is TRBJ2-7; either TRBD1 or TRBD2 may fit D (5 bases each). The starting material was peripheral blood mononuclear cells (PBMCs), obtained when the disease was refractory, from a patient treated with antithyroid drugs. The TCR comes from a female donor with Graves disease. In nucleotides, the CDR3 is TGTGCCAGCTCACCGAACCGGGACGGCTCCTACGAGCAGTACTTC. Translated, it gives CASSPNRDGSYEQYF.